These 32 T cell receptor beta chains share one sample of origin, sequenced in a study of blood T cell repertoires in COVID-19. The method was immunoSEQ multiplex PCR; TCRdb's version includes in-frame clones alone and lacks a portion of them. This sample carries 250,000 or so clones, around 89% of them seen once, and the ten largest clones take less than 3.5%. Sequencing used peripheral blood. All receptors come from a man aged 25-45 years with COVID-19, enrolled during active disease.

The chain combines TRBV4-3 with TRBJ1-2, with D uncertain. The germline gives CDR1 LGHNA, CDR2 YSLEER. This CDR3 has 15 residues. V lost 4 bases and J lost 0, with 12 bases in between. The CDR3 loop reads CASSPQVPANYGYTF. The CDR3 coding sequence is TGCGCCAGCAGCCCTCAGGTCCCAGCTAACTATGGCTACACCTTC.

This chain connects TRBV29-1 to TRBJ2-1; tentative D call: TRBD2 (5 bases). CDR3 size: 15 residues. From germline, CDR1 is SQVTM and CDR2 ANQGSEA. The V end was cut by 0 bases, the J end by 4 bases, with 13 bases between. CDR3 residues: CSVEDIPGSYNEQFF. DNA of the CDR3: TGCAGCGTTGAAGATATCCCGGGGAGTTACAATGAGCAGTTCTTC.

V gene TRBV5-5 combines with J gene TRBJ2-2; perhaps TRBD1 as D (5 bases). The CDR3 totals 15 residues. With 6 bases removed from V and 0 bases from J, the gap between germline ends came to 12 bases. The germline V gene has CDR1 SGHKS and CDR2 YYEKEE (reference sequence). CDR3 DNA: TGTGCCAGCACCCCGACAGAGTCGAACACCGGGGAGCTGTTTTTT. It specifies CASTPTESNTGELFF.

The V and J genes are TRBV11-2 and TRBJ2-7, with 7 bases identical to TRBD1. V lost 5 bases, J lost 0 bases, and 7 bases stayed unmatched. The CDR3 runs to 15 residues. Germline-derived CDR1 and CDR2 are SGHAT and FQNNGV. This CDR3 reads CASSRQTGYSYEQYF. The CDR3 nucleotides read TGTGCCAGCAGCCGACAGACAGGGTACTCCTACGAGCAGTACTTC. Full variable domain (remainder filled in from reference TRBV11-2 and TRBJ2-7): EAGVAQSPRYKIIEKRQSVAFWCNPISGHATLYWYQQILGQGPKLLIQFQNNGVVDDSQLPKDRFSAERLKGVDSTLKIQPAKLEDSAVYLCASSRQTGYSYEQYFGPGTRLTVT.

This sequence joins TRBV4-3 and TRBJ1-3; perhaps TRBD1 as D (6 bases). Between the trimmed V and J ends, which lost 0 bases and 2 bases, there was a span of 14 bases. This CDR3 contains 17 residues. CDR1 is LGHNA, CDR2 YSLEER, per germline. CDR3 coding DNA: TGCGCCAGCAGCCAAGATGGGGGGGCTTTGGCTGGAAACACCATATATTTT. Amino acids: CASSQDGGALAGNTIYF.

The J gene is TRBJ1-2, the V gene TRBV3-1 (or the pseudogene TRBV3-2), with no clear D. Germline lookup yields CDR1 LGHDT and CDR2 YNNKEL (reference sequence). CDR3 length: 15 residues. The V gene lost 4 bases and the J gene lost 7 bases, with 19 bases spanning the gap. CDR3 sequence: CASSPGRGTRRGYTF. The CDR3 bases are TGTGCCAGCAGCCCGGGTCGGGGAACCAGACGTGGCTACACCTTC.

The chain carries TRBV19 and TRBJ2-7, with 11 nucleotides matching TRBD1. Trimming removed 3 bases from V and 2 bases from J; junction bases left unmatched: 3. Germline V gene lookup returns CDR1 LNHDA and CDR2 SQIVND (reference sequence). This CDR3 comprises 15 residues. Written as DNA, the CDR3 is TGTGCCAGTAGTATTCCGGGACAGGGGGCCTACGAGCAGTACTTC. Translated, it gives CASSIPGQGAYEQYF. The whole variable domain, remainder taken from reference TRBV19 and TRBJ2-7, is DGGITQSPKYLFRKEGQNVTLSCEQNLNHDAMYWYRQDPGQGLRLIYYSQIVNDFQKGDIAEGYSVSREKKESFPLTVTSAQKNPTAFYLCASSIPGQGAYEQYFGPGTRLTVT.

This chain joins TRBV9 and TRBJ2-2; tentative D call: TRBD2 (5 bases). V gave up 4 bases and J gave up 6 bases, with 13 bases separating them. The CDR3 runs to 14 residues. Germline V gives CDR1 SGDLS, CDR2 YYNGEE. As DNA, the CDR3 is TGTGCCAGCAGCCCCTCGAGGGAGTCCGGGGAGCTGTTTTTT. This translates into CASSPSRESGELFF.

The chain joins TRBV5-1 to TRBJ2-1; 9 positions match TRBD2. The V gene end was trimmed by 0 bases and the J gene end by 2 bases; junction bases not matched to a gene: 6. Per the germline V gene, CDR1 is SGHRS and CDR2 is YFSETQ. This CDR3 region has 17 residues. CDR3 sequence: CASSLAGGGGAYNEQFF. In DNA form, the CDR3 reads TGCGCCAGCAGCTTGGCCGGAGGCGGGGGGGCCTACAATGAGCAGTTCTTC.

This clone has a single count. In nucleotides, the CDR3 is TGCGCCAGCAGCTTGGCACGTGGACAGGAGAGCTCCTATAATTCACCCCTCCACTTT. Translated, it gives CASSLARGQESSYNSPLHF. The rearrangement joins TRBV5-1 to TRBJ1-6; 7 bases map to TRBD1. This CDR3 is 19 amino acids long. J lost 0 bases, V lost 0 bases, and 9 bases had no gene match. Germline V gene data show CDR1 as SGHRS and CDR2 as YFSETQ. The variable domain in full, completed from reference TRBV5-1 and TRBJ1-6, reads KAGVTQTPRYLIKTRGQQVTLSCSPISGHRSVSWYQQTPGQGLQFLFEYFSETQRNKGNFPGRFSGRQFSNSRSEMNVSTLELGDSALYLCASSLARGQESSYNSPLHFGNGTRLTVT.

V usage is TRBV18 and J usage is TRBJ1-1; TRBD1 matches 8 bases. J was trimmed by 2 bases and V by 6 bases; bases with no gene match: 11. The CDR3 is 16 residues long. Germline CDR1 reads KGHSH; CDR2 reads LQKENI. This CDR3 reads CASSRGQGPRNTEAFF. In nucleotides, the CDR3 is TGTGCCAGCTCTCGAGGACAGGGTCCCCGAAACACTGAAGCTTTCTTT. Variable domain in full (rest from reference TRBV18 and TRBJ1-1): NAGVMQNPRHLVRRRGQEARLRCSPMKGHSHVYWYRQLPEEGLKFMVYLQKENIIDESGMPKERFSAEFPKEGPSILRIQQVVRGDSAAYFCASSRGQGPRNTEAFFGQGTRLTVV.

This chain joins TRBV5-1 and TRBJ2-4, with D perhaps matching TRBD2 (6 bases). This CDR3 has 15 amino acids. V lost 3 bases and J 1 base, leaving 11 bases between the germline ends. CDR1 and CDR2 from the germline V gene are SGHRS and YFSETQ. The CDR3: CASSSGVEAKNIQYF. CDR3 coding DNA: TGCGCCAGCAGCTCGGGGGTAGAGGCCAAAAACATTCAGTACTTC.

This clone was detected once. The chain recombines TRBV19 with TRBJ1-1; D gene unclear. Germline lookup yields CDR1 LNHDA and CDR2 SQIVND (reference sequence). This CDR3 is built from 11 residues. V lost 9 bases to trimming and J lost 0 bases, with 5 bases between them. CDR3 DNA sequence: TGTGCCAGCGGGATGAACACTGAAGCTTTCTTT. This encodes CASGMNTEAFF.

The CDR3 loop is CASSVVREGSPLHF. As DNA, the CDR3 is TGTGCCAGCAGCGTAGTCAGGGAAGGGTCACCCCTCCACTTT. The chain uses TRBV9 and TRBJ1-6; tentatively, D is TRBD1 (5 bases). The ends were cut back, 0 bases at V and 10 bases at J, with 11 bases in the middle. CDR3 size: 14 residues. Germline V gene lookup returns CDR1 SGDLS and CDR2 YYNGEE.

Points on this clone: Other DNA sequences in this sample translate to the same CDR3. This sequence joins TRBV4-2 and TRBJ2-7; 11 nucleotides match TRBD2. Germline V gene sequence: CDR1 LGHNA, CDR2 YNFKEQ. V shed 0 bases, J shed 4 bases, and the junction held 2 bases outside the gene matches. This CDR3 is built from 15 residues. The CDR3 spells CASSQETSGSYEQYF. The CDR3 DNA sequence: TGTGCCAGCAGCCAAGAAACTAGCGGGAGTTACGAGCAGTACTTC.

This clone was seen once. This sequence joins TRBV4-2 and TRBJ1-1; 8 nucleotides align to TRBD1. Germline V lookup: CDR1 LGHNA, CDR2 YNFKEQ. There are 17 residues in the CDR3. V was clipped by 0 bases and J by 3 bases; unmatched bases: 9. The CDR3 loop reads CASSQDPGQGWDTEAFF. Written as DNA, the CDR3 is TGTGCCAGCAGCCAAGACCCCGGACAGGGCTGGGACACTGAAGCTTTCTTT.

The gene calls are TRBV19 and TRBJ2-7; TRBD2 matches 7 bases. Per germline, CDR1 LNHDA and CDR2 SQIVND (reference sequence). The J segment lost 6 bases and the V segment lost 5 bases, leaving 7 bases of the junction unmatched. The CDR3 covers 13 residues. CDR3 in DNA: TGTGCCAGTAGTGTCGGGACTACCGCCGAGCAGTACTTC. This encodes CASSVGTTAEQYF.

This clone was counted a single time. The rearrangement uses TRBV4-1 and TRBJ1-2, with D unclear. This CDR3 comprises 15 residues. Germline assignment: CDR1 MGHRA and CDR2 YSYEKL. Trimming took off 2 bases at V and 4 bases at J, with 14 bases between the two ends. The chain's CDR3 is CASSQTRGVAYGYTF. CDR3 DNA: TGCGCCAGCAGCCAAACCCGCGGTGTAGCCTATGGCTACACCTTC.

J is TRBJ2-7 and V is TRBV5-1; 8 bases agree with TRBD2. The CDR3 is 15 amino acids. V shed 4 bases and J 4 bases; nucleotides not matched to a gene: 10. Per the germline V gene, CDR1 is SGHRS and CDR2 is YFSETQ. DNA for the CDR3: TGCGCCAGCAGCCCCGAGCGGGGGTCAACATACGAGCAGTACTTC. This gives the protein CASSPERGSTYEQYF.

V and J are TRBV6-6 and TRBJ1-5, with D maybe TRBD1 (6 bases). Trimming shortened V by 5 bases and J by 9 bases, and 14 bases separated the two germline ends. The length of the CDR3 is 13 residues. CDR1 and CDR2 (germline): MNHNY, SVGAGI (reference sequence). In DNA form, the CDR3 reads TGTGCCAGCAGTCCCCCTTCAGGGGCGCCCCAGCATTTT. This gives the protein CASSPPSGAPQHF.

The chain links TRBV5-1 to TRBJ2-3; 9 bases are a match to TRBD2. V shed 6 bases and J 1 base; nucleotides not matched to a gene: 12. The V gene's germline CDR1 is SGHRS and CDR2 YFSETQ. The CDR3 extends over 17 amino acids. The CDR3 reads CASTRRSSGTGTDTQYF. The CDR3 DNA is TGCGCCAGCACCCGAAGATCTAGCGGGACCGGCACAGATACGCAGTATTTT. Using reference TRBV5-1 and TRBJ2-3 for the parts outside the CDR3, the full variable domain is KAGVTQTPRYLIKTRGQQVTLSCSPISGHRSVSWYQQTPGQGLQFLFEYFSETQRNKGNFPGRFSGRQFSNSRSEMNVSTLELGDSALYLCASTRRSSGTGTDTQYFGPGTRLTVL.

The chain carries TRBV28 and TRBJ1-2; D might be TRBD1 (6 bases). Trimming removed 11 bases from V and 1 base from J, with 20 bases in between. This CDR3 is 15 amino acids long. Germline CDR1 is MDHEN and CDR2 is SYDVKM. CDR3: CAGHPGGAFNYGYTF. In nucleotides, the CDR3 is TGTGCCGGGCACCCGGGGGGGGCTTTTAACTATGGCTACACCTTC.

The DNA of the CDR3 is TGTGCCAGCAGCCTTTTGGCGGGCGCAGATACGCAGTATTTT. Protein: CASSLLAGADTQYF. The rearrangement uses TRBV7-8 and TRBJ2-3; a weak D match, TRBD2 (5 bases). Trimming took 5 bases from V and 4 from J, leaving 13 bases between them. This CDR3 is 14 amino acids long. CDR1 and CDR2 from the germline V gene are SGHVS and FQNEAQ. The variable domain in full, completed from reference TRBV7-8 and TRBJ2-3, reads GAGVSQSPRYKVAKRGQDVALRCDPISGHVSLFWYQQALGQGPEFLTYFQNEAQLDKSGLPSDRFFAERPEGSVSTLKIQRTQQEDSAVYLCASSLLAGADTQYFGPGTRLTVL.

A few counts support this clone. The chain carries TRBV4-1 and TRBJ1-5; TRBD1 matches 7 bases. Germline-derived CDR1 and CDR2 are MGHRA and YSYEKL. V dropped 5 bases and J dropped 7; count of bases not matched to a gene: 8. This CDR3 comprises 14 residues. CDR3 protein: CASSLDRDDQPQHF. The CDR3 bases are TGCGCCAGCAGCTTAGACAGGGACGACCAGCCCCAGCATTTT.

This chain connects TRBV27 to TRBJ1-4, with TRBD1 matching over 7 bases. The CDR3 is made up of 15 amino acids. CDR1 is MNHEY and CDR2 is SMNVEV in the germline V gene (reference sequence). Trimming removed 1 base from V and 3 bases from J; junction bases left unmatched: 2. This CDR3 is CASSLWGTANEKLFF. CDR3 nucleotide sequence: TGTGCCAGCAGTTTATGGGGGACAGCTAATGAAAAACTGTTTTTT.

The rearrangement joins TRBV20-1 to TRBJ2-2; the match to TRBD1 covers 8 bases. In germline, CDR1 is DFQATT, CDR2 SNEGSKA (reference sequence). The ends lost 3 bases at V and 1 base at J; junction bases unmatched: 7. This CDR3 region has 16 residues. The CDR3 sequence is CSASFAGGKNTGELFF. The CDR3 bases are TGCAGTGCTAGTTTCGCAGGGGGCAAGAACACCGGGGAGCTGTTTTTT.

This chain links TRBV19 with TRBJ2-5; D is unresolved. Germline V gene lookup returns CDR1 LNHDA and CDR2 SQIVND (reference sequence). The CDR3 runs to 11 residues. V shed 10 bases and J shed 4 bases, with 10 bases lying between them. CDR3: CATGPPETQYF. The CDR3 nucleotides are TGTGCCACCGGTCCCCCAGAGACCCAGTACTTC.

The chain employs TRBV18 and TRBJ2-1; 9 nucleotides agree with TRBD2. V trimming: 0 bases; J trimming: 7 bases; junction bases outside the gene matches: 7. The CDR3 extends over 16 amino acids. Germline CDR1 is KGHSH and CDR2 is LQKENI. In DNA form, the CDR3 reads TGTGCCAGCTCACCACCGGCGGGAGGGCCAAGGAATGAGCAGTTCTTC. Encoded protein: CASSPPAGGPRNEQFF.

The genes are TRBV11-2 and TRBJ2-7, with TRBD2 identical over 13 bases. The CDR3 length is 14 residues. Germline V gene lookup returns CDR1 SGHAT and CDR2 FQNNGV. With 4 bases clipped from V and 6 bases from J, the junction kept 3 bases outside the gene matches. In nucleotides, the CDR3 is TGTGCCAGCAGCTCGGGACTAGCGGGACCCGAGCAGTACTTC. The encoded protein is CASSSGLAGPEQYF.

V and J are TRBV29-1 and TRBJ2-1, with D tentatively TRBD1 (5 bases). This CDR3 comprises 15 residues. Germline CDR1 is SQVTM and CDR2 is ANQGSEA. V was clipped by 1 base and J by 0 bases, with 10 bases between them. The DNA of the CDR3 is TGCAGCGTTGAAGGACAGTCGAGCTCCTACAATGAGCAGTTCTTC. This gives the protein CSVEGQSSSYNEQFF.

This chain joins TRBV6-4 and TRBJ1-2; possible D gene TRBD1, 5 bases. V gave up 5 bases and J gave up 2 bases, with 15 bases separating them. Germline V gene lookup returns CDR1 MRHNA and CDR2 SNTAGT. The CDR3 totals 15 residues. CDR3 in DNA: TGTGCCAGCAGTCCGTTTCAGGGCGCGAACTATGGCTACACCTTC. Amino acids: CASSPFQGANYGYTF.

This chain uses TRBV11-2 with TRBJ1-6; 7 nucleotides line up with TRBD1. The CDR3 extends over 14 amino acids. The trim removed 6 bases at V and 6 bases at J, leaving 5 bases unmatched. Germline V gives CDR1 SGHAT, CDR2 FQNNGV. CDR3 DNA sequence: TGTGCCAGCAGTCCGACAGGGCCTAATTCACCCCTCCACTTT. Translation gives CASSPTGPNSPLHF. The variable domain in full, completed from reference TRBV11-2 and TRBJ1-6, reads EAGVAQSPRYKIIEKRQSVAFWCNPISGHATLYWYQQILGQGPKLLIQFQNNGVVDDSQLPKDRFSAERLKGVDSTLKIQPAKLEDSAVYLCASSPTGPNSPLHFGNGTRLTVT.